A single sample is the source of the 23 T cell receptor beta chains below, sequenced in a study of shared clonotypes between healthy human individuals. The method was immunoSEQ multiplex PCR; TCRdb's version includes in-frame clones alone and lacks a portion of them. This table has hundreds of thousands of clones, 70% to 80% appearing once. The material sequenced was PBMCs. The receptor source for this set is a woman between 35 and 50 years old in good health. Some clones in this sample may be carry-over from other donors' samples.

V and J are TRBV6-5 and TRBJ2-1; 8 bases fit TRBD1. The germline V gene encodes CDR1 MNHEY and CDR2 SVGAGI. With 6 bases clipped from V and 2 bases from J, the junction kept 6 bases outside the gene matches. The CDR3 covers 15 residues. The CDR3 here is CASRSGTGAYNEQFF. The CDR3 DNA sequence: TGTGCCAGCAGGTCCGGGACAGGCGCCTACAATGAGCAGTTCTTC.

Worth noting for this clone: A far larger clone is just one base off, so this is likely a read error. It is likely a read error, because the conserved phenylalanine at the end of the CDR3 is missing. The chain employs TRBV10-3 and TRBJ2-2, with TRBD1 identical over 9 bases. The V and J ends lost 6 bases and 7 bases, in that order; junction bases with no gene match: 6. This CDR3 has 14 amino acids. CDR1 is ENHRY and CDR2 is SYGVKD in the germline V gene. CDR3 coding DNA: TGTGCCATCAGGGGACAGGGAAAGGGCGGGGAGCTGTTTCTT. Encoded protein: CAIRGQGKGGELFL.

This chain uses TRBV5-1 with TRBJ2-7, with 7 nucleotides matching TRBD2. Germline assignment: CDR1 SGHRS and CDR2 YFSETQ. V shed 2 bases and J 6 bases; nucleotides not matched to a gene: 11. The CDR3 totals 15 residues. The CDR3 is CASSFGGLADSEQYF. In nucleotides, the CDR3 is TGCGCCAGCAGCTTTGGAGGGCTAGCGGACTCCGAGCAGTACTTC.

This clone was counted a few times. The V gene is TRBV6-5, the J gene TRBJ2-7; a weak D match, TRBD1 (6 bases). Trimming pared 5 bases from V and 0 bases from J, leaving 14 bases between. The CDR3 extends over 15 amino acids. Germline CDR1 and CDR2: MNHEY and SVGAGI. The CDR3 here is CASSRDTSSSYEQYF. The CDR3 nucleotides read TGTGCCAGCAGTCGGGACACTTCGAGCTCCTACGAGCAGTACTTC.

The sample holds a few counts of this clone. The V and J genes are TRBV4-1 and TRBJ2-7, with D possibly TRBD1 on 6 matching bases. V gave up 4 bases and J gave up 3 bases, with 16 bases separating them. CDR3 length: 15 amino acids. Germline V gives CDR1 MGHRA, CDR2 YSYEKL. CDR3 DNA sequence: TGCGCCAGCAGCCGCTCCGGGACACAGGACTACGAGCAGTACTTC. It is translated as CASSRSGTQDYEQYF.

The chain combines TRBV19 with TRBJ2-2; TRBD2 agrees at 10 bases. The junction had 2 bases not matched to a gene; V was cut back by 4 bases and J by 0 bases. The CDR3 spans 16 residues. Germline V lookup: CDR1 LNHDA, CDR2 SQIVND (reference sequence). CDR3 residues: CASSKRGGPNTGELFF. The CDR3 region has the DNA TGTGCCAGTAGTAAGCGGGGGGGGCCGAACACCGGGGAGCTGTTTTTT. Looking up the rest from reference TRBV19 and TRBJ2-2 gives the full variable domain: DGGITQSPKYLFRKEGQNVTLSCEQNLNHDAMYWYRQDPGQGLRLIYYSQIVNDFQKGDIAEGYSVSREKKESFPLTVTSAQKNPTAFYLCASSKRGGPNTGELFFGEGSRLTVL.

The J gene is TRBJ2-7, the V gene TRBV28, with TRBD1 matching 7 bases. CDR1 is MDHEN, CDR2 SYDVKM, per germline. With V trimmed by 6 bases and J by 6 bases, 8 bases remained unmatched. The CDR3 extends over 13 amino acids. CDR3: CASRSTGDLEQYF. The CDR3 DNA sequence: TGTGCCAGCAGATCAACAGGGGATCTCGAGCAGTACTTC.

This sequence joins TRBV5-1 and TRBJ2-1; 8 positions match TRBD1. The CDR3 length is 15 residues. CDR1 is SGHRS and CDR2 is YFSETQ in the germline V gene. V was pared by 4 bases and J by 2 bases, with 5 bases of the junction left unmatched. The CDR3 DNA follows: TGCGCCAGCAGCCACCGGACAGGGCCCTACAATGAGCAGTTCTTC. It yields the protein CASSHRTGPYNEQFF.

The chain carries TRBV5-1 and TRBJ2-1; D is uncertain. V lost 0 bases to trimming and J lost 7 bases, with 11 bases between them. CDR3 size: 14 residues. Germline V CDR1 and CDR2: SGHRS, YFSETQ. As DNA, the CDR3 is TGCGCCAGCAGCTTGGTTACGGGTTGGAATGAGCAGTTCTTC. Translated, it gives CASSLVTGWNEQFF.

This chain links TRBV28 with TRBJ2-7; the match to TRBD2 covers 7 bases. The CDR3 extends over 14 amino acids. CDR1 and CDR2 (germline): MDHEN, SYDVKM. Losses at the gene ends were 6 bases for V and 6 bases for J; bases not matched to a gene: 11. CDR3 amino acids: CASRPTGGWGEQYF. The CDR3 DNA reads TGTGCCAGCAGGCCGACGGGAGGATGGGGCGAGCAGTACTTC.

The V and J genes are TRBV11-2 and TRBJ2-3; 7 nucleotides match TRBD1. The germline CDR1 and CDR2 sequences are SGHAT and FQNNGV. V shed 3 bases, J shed 1 base, and the junction held 1 base outside the gene matches. The CDR3 length is 14 residues. The CDR3 protein is CASSFDRGTDTQYF. The DNA for the CDR3 is TGTGCCAGCAGCTTCGACAGGGGCACAGATACGCAGTATTTT.

This clone has more than one count but fewer than ten. The chain combines TRBV30 with TRBJ1-5; 8 bases agree with TRBD1. This CDR3 region has 15 residues. The V and J ends lost 3 bases and 2 bases, in that order; junction bases with no gene match: 6. Germline CDR1 and CDR2: GTSNPN and SVGIG (reference sequence). The CDR3, as DNA: TGTGCCTGGAGCTCAGGGGACAGGCGCAATCAGCCCCAGCATTTT. Translating it yields CAWSSGDRRNQPQHF.

With respect to this clone: Other nucleotide sequences in the sample specify the same CDR3. The chain uses TRBV20-1 and TRBJ2-1; D not certain. Trimming shortened V by 0 bases and J by 9 bases, and 6 bases separated the two germline ends. The germline V gene has CDR1 DFQATT and CDR2 SNEGSKA (reference sequence). The CDR3 has 11 residues. In DNA form, the CDR3 reads TGCAGTGCTAGAGATCCCCGTGAGCAGTTCTTC. Its translation: CSARDPREQFF.

J is TRBJ2-5 and V is TRBV11-3; TRBD2 is a possible D gene (5 bases). The J call is uncertain, as TRBJ2-7 better fits the DNA end. Germline CDR1 is SGHNT and CDR2 is YENEEA. The CDR3 spans 13 residues. CDR3 protein: CASSQDSGGEQYF. CDR3 in DNA: TGTGCCAGCAGCCAGGACTCCGGCGGCGAGCAGTACTTC.

The chain couples TRBV2 to TRBJ1-4, with D possibly being TRBD1 (5 bases). V lost 9 bases and J 5 bases, leaving 13 bases between the germline ends. The CDR3 has 13 residues. CDR1 and CDR2 (germline): SNHLY, FYNNEI. The CDR3: CASTGTGNEKLFF. The CDR3 DNA reads TGTGCCAGTACCGGGACTGGAAATGAAAAACTGTTTTTT.

V and J are TRBV7-9 and TRBJ2-5, with D maybe TRBD2 (6 bases). Gene TRBJ2-7 matches the end of the DNA better, so the J call may be wrong. Germline values: CDR1 SEHNR, CDR2 FQNEAQ (reference sequence). There are 15 residues in the CDR3. The CDR3 loop is CASSPSGTGAYEQYF. The CDR3 DNA reads as TGTGCCAGCAGCCCCTCGGGGACGGGGGCCTACGAGCAGTACTTC.

The rearrangement uses TRBV6-5 and TRBJ2-7; possibly TRBD2 for D (6 bases). From germline, CDR1 is MNHEY and CDR2 SVGAGI. The CDR3 is made up of 12 amino acids. V lost 2 bases to trimming and J lost 7 bases, with 9 bases between them. Here the CDR3 reads CASSYGGIEQYF. CDR3 in DNA: TGTGCCAGCAGTTACGGGGGGATTGAGCAGTACTTC.

This chain joins TRBV29-1 and TRBJ1-1, with D uncertain. Trimming removed 4 bases from V and 0 bases from J, with 9 bases in between. The CDR3 is 13 amino acids. Germline CDR1 SQVTM, CDR2 ANQGSEA. Here the CDR3 reads CSVGKGMNTEAFF. CDR3 in DNA: TGCAGCGTTGGAAAGGGTATGAACACTGAAGCTTTCTTT.

This clone showed up just a few times. CDR3: CAQGRGPTEAFF. DNA for the CDR3: TGTGCTCAAGGGAGGGGGCCCACTGAAGCTTTCTTT. This chain joins TRBV30 and TRBJ1-1, with 7 bases matching TRBD1. The CDR3 is made up of 12 amino acids. In germline, CDR1 is GTSNPN, CDR2 SVGIG (reference sequence).

This clone was seen ten or more times. The chain is built from TRBV11-2 and TRBJ1-6; tentative D call: TRBD1 (6 bases). Per germline, CDR1 SGHAT and CDR2 FQNNGV. The V gene lost 6 bases and the J gene lost 7 bases, with 10 bases spanning the gap. There are 13 residues in the CDR3. CDR3 residues: CASRGRGNSPLHF. The DNA of the CDR3 is TGTGCCAGCAGGGGGAGGGGGAATTCACCCCTCCACTTT.

This clone was picked up one time. This rearrangement joins TRBV4-1 to TRBJ2-7; 10 bases map to TRBD2. The CDR3 sequence is 17 residues long. V lost 4 bases and J lost 7; bases outside the gene matches: 16. The germline V gene has CDR1 MGHRA and CDR2 YSYEKL. The CDR3 spells CASSLPPSGSRLEEQYF. CDR3 nucleotide sequence: TGCGCCAGCAGCCTCCCCCCTAGCGGGAGCCGGCTCGAGGAGCAGTACTTC.

This clone was observed a few times. CDR3: CASSPDVDGYTF. The CDR3 region has the DNA TGTGCCAGCTCACCTGACGTGGATGGCTACACCTTC. This rearrangement joins TRBV18 to TRBJ1-2; D ambiguous. V lost 3 bases and J 6 bases, leaving 8 bases between the germline ends. Germline V gene sequence: CDR1 KGHSH, CDR2 LQKENI. This CDR3 comprises 12 residues.

The chain is built from TRBV28 and TRBJ2-7; tentatively, D is TRBD1 (6 bases). CDR1 MDHEN and CDR2 SYDVKM come from the germline V gene. Trimming stripped 5 bases from V and 6 bases from J, with 17 bases between. The CDR3 spans 14 residues. DNA for the CDR3: TGTGCCAGCAGTATACAGGGCGTCGCGGTCGAGCAGTACTTC. As protein: CASSIQGVAVEQYF.